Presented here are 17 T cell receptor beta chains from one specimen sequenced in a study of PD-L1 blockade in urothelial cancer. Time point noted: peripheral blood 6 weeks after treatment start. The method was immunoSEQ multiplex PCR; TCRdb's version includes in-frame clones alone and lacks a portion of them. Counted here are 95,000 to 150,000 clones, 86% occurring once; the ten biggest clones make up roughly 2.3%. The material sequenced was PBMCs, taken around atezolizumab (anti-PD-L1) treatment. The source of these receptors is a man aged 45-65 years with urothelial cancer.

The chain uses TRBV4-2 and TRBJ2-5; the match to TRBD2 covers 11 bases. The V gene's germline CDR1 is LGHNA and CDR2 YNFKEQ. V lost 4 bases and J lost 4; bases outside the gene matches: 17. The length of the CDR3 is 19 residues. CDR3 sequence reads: CASSPWGTSGGDGGETQYF. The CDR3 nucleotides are TGTGCCAGCAGCCCGTGGGGGACTAGCGGAGGGGACGGCGGAGAGACCCAGTACTTC.

CDR3 protein: CASSPFNEQFF. The CDR3, as DNA: TGTGCCAGCAGCCCCTTTAATGAGCAGTTCTTC. The V and J genes are TRBV7-2 and TRBJ2-1; D not certain. CDR3 length: 11 amino acids. Trimming removed 5 bases from V and 7 bases from J, with 6 bases in between. CDR1 SGHTA and CDR2 FQGNSA come from the germline V gene.

The CDR3 loop reads CASRLGLGGNQPQHF. Written as DNA, the CDR3 is TGTGCCAGCAGATTGGGACTAGGGGGCAATCAGCCCCAGCATTTT. The genes are TRBV28 and TRBJ1-5, with TRBD1 as a possible D gene (5 bases). The CDR3 length is 15 residues. The germline V and J ends were trimmed by 6 bases and 2 bases, with 14 bases remaining between them. Per germline, CDR1 MDHEN and CDR2 SYDVKM.

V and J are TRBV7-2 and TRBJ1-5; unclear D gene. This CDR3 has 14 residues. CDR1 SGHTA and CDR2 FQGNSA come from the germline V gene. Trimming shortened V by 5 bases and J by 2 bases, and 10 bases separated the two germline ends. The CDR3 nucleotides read TGTGCCAGCAGCCAGAACAATGGCAATCAGCCCCAGCATTTT. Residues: CASSQNNGNQPQHF.

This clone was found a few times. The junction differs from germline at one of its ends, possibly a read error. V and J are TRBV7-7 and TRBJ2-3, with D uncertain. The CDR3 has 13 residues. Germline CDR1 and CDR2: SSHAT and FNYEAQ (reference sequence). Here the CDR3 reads CASSPVGTDTQYF. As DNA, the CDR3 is TGTGCTAGCAGCCCCGTTGGCACAGATACGCAGTATTTT.

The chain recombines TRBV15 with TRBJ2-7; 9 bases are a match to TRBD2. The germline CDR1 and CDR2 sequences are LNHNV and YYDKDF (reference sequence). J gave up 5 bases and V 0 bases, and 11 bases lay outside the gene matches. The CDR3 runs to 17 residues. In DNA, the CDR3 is TGTGCCACCAGCAGAGATTTAGCTAGCGGGATCCAAAACGAGCAGTACTTC. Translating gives CATSRDLASGIQNEQYF.

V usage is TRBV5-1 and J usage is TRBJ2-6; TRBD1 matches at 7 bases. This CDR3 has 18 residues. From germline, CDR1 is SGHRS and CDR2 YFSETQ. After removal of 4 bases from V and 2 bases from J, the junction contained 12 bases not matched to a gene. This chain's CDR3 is CASSVYRGRSAGANVLTF. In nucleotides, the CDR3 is TGCGCCAGCAGCGTCTACAGGGGACGGTCAGCTGGGGCCAACGTCCTGACTTTC. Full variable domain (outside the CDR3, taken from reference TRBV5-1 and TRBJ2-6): KAGVTQTPRYLIKTRGQQVTLSCSPISGHRSVSWYQQTPGQGLQFLFEYFSETQRNKGNFPGRFSGRQFSNSRSEMNVSTLELGDSALYLCASSVYRGRSAGANVLTFGAGSRLTVL.

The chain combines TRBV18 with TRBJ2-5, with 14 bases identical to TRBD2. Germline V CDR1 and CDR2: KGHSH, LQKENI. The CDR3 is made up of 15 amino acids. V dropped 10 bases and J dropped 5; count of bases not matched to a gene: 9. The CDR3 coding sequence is TGTGCCACCCGCGGACTAGCGGGAGGAATGGAGACCCAGTACTTC. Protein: CATRGLAGGMETQYF.

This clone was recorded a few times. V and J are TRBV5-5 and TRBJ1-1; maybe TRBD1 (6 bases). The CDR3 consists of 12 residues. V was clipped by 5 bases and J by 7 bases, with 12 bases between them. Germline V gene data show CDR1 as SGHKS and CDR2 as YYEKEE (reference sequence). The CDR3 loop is CASSRQDGEAFF. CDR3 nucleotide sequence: TGTGCCAGCAGTCGACAGGACGGTGAAGCTTTCTTT.

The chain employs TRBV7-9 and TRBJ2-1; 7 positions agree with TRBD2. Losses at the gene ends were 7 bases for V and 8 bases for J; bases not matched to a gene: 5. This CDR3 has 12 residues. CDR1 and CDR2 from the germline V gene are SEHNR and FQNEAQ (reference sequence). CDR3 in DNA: TGTGCCAGCACCGGACTAGGCTATGAGCAGTTCTTC. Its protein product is CASTGLGYEQFF.

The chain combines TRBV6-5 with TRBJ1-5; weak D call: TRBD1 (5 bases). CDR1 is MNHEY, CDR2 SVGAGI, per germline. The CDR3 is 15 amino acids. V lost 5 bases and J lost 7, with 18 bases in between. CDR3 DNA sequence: TGTGCCAGCAGTACACGAGAAGGGGCCGGACAGCCCCAGCATTTT. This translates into CASSTREGAGQPQHF.

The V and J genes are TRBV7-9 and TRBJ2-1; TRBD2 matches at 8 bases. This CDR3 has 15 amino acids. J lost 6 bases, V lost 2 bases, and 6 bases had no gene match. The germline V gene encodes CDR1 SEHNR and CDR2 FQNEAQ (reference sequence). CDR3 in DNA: TGTGCCAGCAGCTTATTACGGGAGGGCGGCAATGAGCAGTTCTTC. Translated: CASSLLREGGNEQFF.

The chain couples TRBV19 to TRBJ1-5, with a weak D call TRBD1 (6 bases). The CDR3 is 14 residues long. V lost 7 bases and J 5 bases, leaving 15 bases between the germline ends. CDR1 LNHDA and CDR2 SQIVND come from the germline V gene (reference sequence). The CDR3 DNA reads TGTGCCAGTACCCCATCTGGGGGCCATCAGCCCCAGCATTTT. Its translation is CASTPSGGHQPQHF.

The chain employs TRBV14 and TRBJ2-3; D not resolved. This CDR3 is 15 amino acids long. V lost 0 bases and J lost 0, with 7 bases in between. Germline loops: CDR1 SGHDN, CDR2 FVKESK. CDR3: CASSQDLTSTDTQYF. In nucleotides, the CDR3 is TGTGCCAGCAGCCAAGACCTAACCAGCACAGATACGCAGTATTTT.

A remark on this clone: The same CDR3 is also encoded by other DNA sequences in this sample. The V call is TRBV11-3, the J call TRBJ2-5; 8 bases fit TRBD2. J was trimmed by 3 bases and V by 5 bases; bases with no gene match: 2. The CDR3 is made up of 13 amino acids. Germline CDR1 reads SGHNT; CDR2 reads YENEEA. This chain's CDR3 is CASSRGGEETQYF. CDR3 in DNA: TGTGCCAGCAGCCGGGGGGGGGAAGAGACCCAGTACTTC.

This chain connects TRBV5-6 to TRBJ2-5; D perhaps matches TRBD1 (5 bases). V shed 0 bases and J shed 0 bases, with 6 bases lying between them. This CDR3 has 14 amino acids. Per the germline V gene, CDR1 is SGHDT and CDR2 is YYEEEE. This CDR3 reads CASSLGGHQETQYF. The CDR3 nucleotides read TGTGCCAGCAGCTTGGGGGGCCACCAAGAGACCCAGTACTTC. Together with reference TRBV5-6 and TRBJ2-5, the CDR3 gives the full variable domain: DAGVTQSPTHLIKTRGQQVTLRCSPKSGHDTVSWYQQALGQGPQFIFQYYEEEERQRGNFPDRFSGHQFPNYSSELNVNALLLGDSALYLCASSLGGHQETQYFGPGTRLLVL.

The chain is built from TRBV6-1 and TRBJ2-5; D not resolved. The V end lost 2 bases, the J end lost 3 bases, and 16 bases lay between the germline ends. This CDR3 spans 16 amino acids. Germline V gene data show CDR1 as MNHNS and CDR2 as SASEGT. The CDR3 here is CASSEFYGEAKETQYF. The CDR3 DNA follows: TGTGCCAGCAGTGAATTTTATGGAGAGGCGAAAGAGACCCAGTACTTC.